The clone carrying this T cell receptor beta chain showed up many times. After removal of 7 bases from V and 3 bases from J, the junction contained 9 bases not matched to a gene. The CDR3 runs to 14 residues. Per germline, CDR1 SGHVS and CDR2 FQNEAQ. Time point in this sample: newly diagnosed GD, antithyroid drugs for less than 3 months. The authors made the TCR library using RNA they extracted from PBMCs. The data belong to a study of regulatory T cells in long-lasting Graves disease. Background on the study: Antithyroid drug intake by newly diagnosed Graves' patients had lasted under 3 months.

TCR beta libraries were built with iRepertoire HTBI primers and Arm-PCR of CDR3 regions. TCRdb processed the multiplex PCR reads anew with MiXCR; each CDR3 protein has one entry. The table shows more than 300,000 distinct CDR3 sequences, with roughly a sixth occurring only once. The V and J genes are TRBV7-8 and TRBJ2-7; 7 bases map to TRBD1. The specimen was peripheral blood mononuclear cells (PBMCs), collected at new diagnosis, from a patient treated with antithyroid drugs. This TCR derives from a female donor with Graves disease. CDR3 sequence reads: CASTLTGVRYEQYF. The CDR3 region has the DNA TGTGCCAGCACCCTAACAGGGGTTCGCTACGAGCAGTACTTC.